The next 2 T cell receptor beta chains were all read from a single sample in a study of Ad26.COV2.S vaccination and SARS-CoV-2 variants. Treatment noted: roughly 19 received Ad26.COV2.S at low or high dose, single or two shots; roughly five received placebo; per-sample allocation not given. Collection of samples fell on day 63 after the first vaccine or placebo injection. Measured with immunoSEQ multiplex PCR; TCRdb has only the in-frame clones, and not every one. The sample records around 370,000 clones, about 88% being singletons. The sequenced sample was peripheral blood, obtained in a trial of Ad26.COV2.S vaccine versus placebo. All receptors come from a person aged 18-60 years who received the Ad26.COV2.S COVID-19 vaccine or a placebo.

The chain is built from TRBV28 and TRBJ2-7, with TRBD2 matching over 7 bases. V trimming: 2 bases; J trimming: 3 bases; junction bases outside the gene matches: 4. This CDR3 has 14 amino acids. Looked up from germline, CDR1 is MDHEN and CDR2 is SYDVKM. CDR3: CASSLTSALYEQYF. In DNA form, the CDR3 reads TGTGCCAGCAGTTTAACTAGCGCACTCTACGAGCAGTACTTC.

The chain joins TRBV30 to TRBJ2-1; 9 bases agree with TRBD2. J lost 9 bases, V lost 5 bases, and 11 bases had no gene match. The length of the CDR3 is 14 residues. Per the germline V gene, CDR1 is GTSNPN and CDR2 is SVGIG (reference sequence). CDR3 DNA sequence: TGTGCCTGGCGAATAGCGGGAGCAAGGGGTGAGCAGTTCTTC. It specifies CAWRIAGARGEQFF.